One T cell receptor (beta chain) is described in this entry. What it binds is not known. Resections took place in Japan or China from the mid-2010s to the late 2010s. Each case's diagnosis was confirmed by two pathologists on H&E. The data belong to a study of immune evolution from preneoplasia to lung adenocarcinoma. Findings and caveats of the study: Highest clonality occurred in KRAS-mutant, not EGFR-mutant or double wild-type, nodules.

V lost 2 bases and J lost 0, with 5 bases in between. Germline V gene data show CDR1 as GTSNPN and CDR2 as SVGIG (reference sequence). This CDR3 spans 13 amino acids. Data came from immunoSEQ multiplex PCR; TCRdb stores just in-frame clones and leaves some out. Found here are over 30,000 clones, 74% of them singletons; the top ten hold under 7.5%. The source of this sequence is a person in their sixties or seventies with lung adenocarcinoma. What was sequenced was FFPE invasive lung adenocarcinoma tissue. The rearrangement uses TRBV30 and TRBJ1-5; D is unresolved. CDR3 bases: TGTGCCTGGAGTAGGAATAGCAATCAGCCCCAGCATTTT. Amino acid sequence: CAWSRNSNQPQHF.